These 24 T cell receptor beta chains were all obtained from the same sample, sequenced in a study of cytomegalovirus exposure and HLA in healthy donors. Primers for the PCR totalled 60 Vbeta and 13 Jbeta. Clones were read by immunoSEQ multiplex PCR, and TCRdb kept only the in-frame ones, dropping some. The sample contains roughly 290,000 clones, around 80% of which appear only once. The material sequenced was PBMCs. These receptor sequences come from a girl aged 2 to 10 in good health and CMV-seronegative.

This clone was observed a handful of times. Here the CDR3 reads CASSSSGANVLTF. The CDR3 nucleotides are TGTGCCAGCAGCAGCTCTGGGGCCAACGTCCTGACTTTC. The chain recombines TRBV27 with TRBJ2-6, with D hard to call. The V end was cut by 6 bases, the J end by 0 bases, with 3 bases between. The CDR3 length is 13 residues. Germline CDR1 and CDR2: MNHEY and SMNVEV (reference sequence).

Of note for this clone: At one end the junction does not follow the germline gene, possibly because of a read error. This chain joins TRBV2 and TRBJ2-7; D call uncertain. CDR1 and CDR2 from the germline V gene are SNHLY and FYNNEI. This CDR3 is 12 amino acids long. CDR3 in amino acids: CASIGTYDGLNF. CDR3 coding DNA: TGTGCCAGCATTGGTACCTACGATGGTTTAAACTTC.

The rearrangement links TRBV10-3 to TRBJ2-7; D is possibly TRBD1 (5 bases). The CDR3 has 16 residues. Trimming removed 0 bases at V and 5 bases at J, with 17 bases between. Germline CDR1 ENHRY, CDR2 SYGVKD. The CDR3 coding sequence is TGTGCCATCAGTGAGTCGAGGCTCTCAGGGTCCCACGAGCAGTACTTC. Amino acid sequence: CAISESRLSGSHEQYF.

This clone was seen a handful of times. The chain has TRBV13 and TRBJ2-5, with 10 bases matching TRBD2. The CDR3 consists of 14 residues. The ends lost 1 base at V and 4 bases at J; junction bases unmatched: 0. Germline CDR1 reads PRHDT; CDR2 reads FYEKMQ (reference sequence). The CDR3 sequence: CASSLVAGGETQYF. The CDR3 DNA is TGTGCCAGCAGCTTAGTAGCGGGAGGAGAGACCCAGTACTTC.

The chain uses TRBV5-1 and TRBJ2-3, with 9 bases that match TRBD2. Trimming took 7 bases from V and 3 from J; bases not matched to a gene: 15. The CDR3 contains 17 residues. Germline CDR1 SGHRS, CDR2 YFSETQ. The CDR3: CASSTGTAGGMTDTQYF. CDR3 sequence (DNA): TGCGCCAGCTCAACCGGGACGGCGGGGGGGATGACAGATACGCAGTATTTT.

The CDR3 spells CASSYRGQSTDTQYF. The DNA of the CDR3 is TGTGCCAGCAGTTATAGGGGACAAAGCACAGATACGCAGTATTTT. The chain carries TRBV6-5 and TRBJ2-3; TRBD1 might be the D (6 bases). CDR1 and CDR2 (germline): MNHEY, SVGAGI. Deletions cut 3 bases from V and 0 bases from J, with 10 bases between. This CDR3 region has 15 residues.

CDR3 in amino acids: CSARDSNTGELFF. The DNA for the CDR3 is TGCAGCGCCCGGGACAGTAACACCGGGGAGCTGTTTTTT. The V call is TRBV29-1, the J call TRBJ2-2; TRBD1 matches 7 bases. The CDR3 spans 13 residues. Germline assignment: CDR1 SQVTM and CDR2 ANQGSEA. The ends lost 7 bases at V and 2 bases at J; junction bases unmatched: 4.

A note on this clone: The identical CDR3 is also encoded by other nucleotide sequences in the sample. The chain recombines TRBV11-2 with TRBJ2-7; the match to TRBD2 covers 12 bases. V gave up 2 bases and J gave up 3 bases; unmatched junction bases: 2. Germline assignment: CDR1 SGHAT and CDR2 FQNNGV. This CDR3 spans 15 amino acids. CDR3 sequence (DNA): TGTGCCAGCAGCTTATGGACTAGCGGGAACTACGAGCAGTACTTC. Its protein is CASSLWTSGNYEQYF.

V gene TRBV27 combines with J gene TRBJ2-7, with D hard to call. V lost 2 bases and J lost 5, with 10 bases in between. Germline CDR1 reads MNHEY; CDR2 reads SMNVEV (reference sequence). The CDR3 is made up of 13 amino acids. The CDR3 region has the DNA TGTGCCAGCAGTTTAAGAATAGCCCACGAGCAGTACTTC. Protein: CASSLRIAHEQYF.

The chain carries TRBV19 and TRBJ1-2, with 8 bases matching TRBD1. CDR1 LNHDA and CDR2 SQIVND come from the germline V gene (reference sequence). The CDR3 totals 17 residues. With 2 bases clipped from V and 7 bases from J, the junction kept 15 bases outside the gene matches. The CDR3 nucleotides are TGTGCCAGTAGTATACGCTATACAGGGGGAGACGGGGGTGGCTACACCTTC. Encoded protein: CASSIRYTGGDGGGYTF.

The chain has TRBV9 and TRBJ1-1; tentatively, D is TRBD1 (5 bases). Germline-derived CDR1 and CDR2 are SGDLS and YYNGEE. V was cut by 4 bases and J by 4 bases, with 11 bases left in between. The CDR3 loop spans 13 amino acids. The CDR3 reads CASSPSGGTEAFF. For the CDR3, the DNA is TGTGCCAGCAGCCCCTCGGGGGGCACTGAAGCTTTCTTT.

The V and J genes are TRBV7-8 and TRBJ2-1, with D tentatively TRBD2 (6 bases). Germline assignment: CDR1 SGHVS and CDR2 FQNEAQ. Trimming cost V 1 base and J 10 bases, with 14 bases left between them. The CDR3 spans 14 residues. This CDR3 reads CASSLEGSREEQFF. The CDR3, as DNA: TGTGCCAGCAGCTTAGAAGGGAGCCGGGAGGAGCAGTTCTTC.

For the CDR3, the DNA is TGTGCCAGCAGTGAGGGGACAGGGATGGGAGAGACCCAGTACTTC. Translation: CASSEGTGMGETQYF. The rearrangement links TRBV2 to TRBJ2-5; 9 bases map to TRBD1. With 3 bases clipped from V and 4 bases from J, the junction kept 6 bases outside the gene matches. CDR3 length: 15 amino acids. Germline V CDR1 and CDR2: SNHLY, FYNNEI.

This clone was picked up a small number of times. The rearrangement joins TRBV5-4 to TRBJ2-1; TRBD1 aligns across 7 bases. With 1 base clipped from V and 8 bases from J, the junction kept 9 bases outside the gene matches. The CDR3 loop spans 15 amino acids. CDR1 is SGHNT and CDR2 is YYREEE in the germline V gene (reference sequence). The CDR3, as DNA: TGTGCCAGCAGCTTGTCTGGCAGGGGGACCGATGAGCAGTTCTTC. This codes for CASSLSGRGTDEQFF.

The rearrangement links TRBV7-9 to TRBJ2-1; D possibly corresponds to TRBD1 (8 bases). This CDR3 has 18 amino acids. V was clipped by 0 bases and J by 0 bases, with 15 bases between them. Germline V gene data show CDR1 as SEHNR and CDR2 as FQNEAQ (reference sequence). As DNA, the CDR3 is TGTGCCAGCAGCTTAGCTCGGGGGGACAGGCACTCCTACAATGAGCAGTTCTTC. This encodes CASSLARGDRHSYNEQFF.

The chain employs TRBV6-6 and TRBJ1-2; 9 bases are a match to TRBD1. The CDR3 loop spans 16 amino acids. Per germline, CDR1 MNHNY and CDR2 SVGAGI (reference sequence). With V trimmed by 0 bases and J by 8 bases, 10 bases remained unmatched. CDR3 in DNA: TGTGCCAGCAGTTACTCACTGGACAGGGGTGTGATAGGCTACACCTTC. Translation: CASSYSLDRGVIGYTF.

This chain joins TRBV30 and TRBJ2-1, with 9 bases fitting TRBD2. The CDR3 length is 15 residues. V lost 0 bases to trimming and J lost 8 bases; unmatched junction nucleotides: 8. CDR1 and CDR2 from the germline V gene are GTSNPN and SVGIG (reference sequence). CDR3 coding DNA: TGTGCCTGGAGTGTCGGTCTTAGCGGGAGTGATGAGCAGTTCTTC. Translating it yields CAWSVGLSGSDEQFF.

The chain links TRBV29-1 to TRBJ2-7; TRBD2 is a possible D gene (5 bases). Germline loops: CDR1 SQVTM, CDR2 ANQGSEA. This CDR3 region has 13 residues. V was cut by 4 bases and J by 0 bases, with 10 bases left in between. CDR3 DNA sequence: TGCAGCGTTGTAGCGAGAAGCTCCTACGAGCAGTACTTC. Its translation: CSVVARSSYEQYF.

The rearrangement links TRBV5-8 to TRBJ2-3; D unresolved. Germline CDR1 reads SGHTS; CDR2 reads YDEGEE. This CDR3 has 12 residues. The V end lost 4 bases, the J end lost 4 bases, and 7 bases lay between the germline ends. The CDR3 protein is CASSQVADTQYF. The CDR3 region has the DNA TGTGCCAGCAGCCAGGTAGCAGATACGCAGTATTTT.

The chain uses TRBV9 and TRBJ2-2; D perhaps matches TRBD2 (7 bases). Germline lookup yields CDR1 SGDLS and CDR2 YYNGEE. The CDR3 runs to 17 residues. V shed 0 bases and J shed 0 bases, with 12 bases lying between them. In DNA, the CDR3 is TGTGCCAGCAGCGTAGCCGCGGGGGCTACGAACACCGGGGAGCTGTTTTTT. Amino acid sequence: CASSVAAGATNTGELFF.

The chain joins TRBV19 to TRBJ1-3; 10 positions match TRBD1. Looked up from germline, CDR1 is LNHDA and CDR2 is SQIVND (reference sequence). The J segment lost 0 bases and the V segment lost 8 bases, leaving 4 bases of the junction unmatched. This CDR3 is built from 15 residues. CDR3 region: CASWDRGFSGNTIYF. Here the CDR3 DNA reads TGTGCCAGTTGGGACAGGGGATTCTCTGGAAACACCATATATTTT. The entire variable domain, with the rest obtained from reference TRBV19 and TRBJ1-3, is as follows: DGGITQSPKYLFRKEGQNVTLSCEQNLNHDAMYWYRQDPGQGLRLIYYSQIVNDFQKGDIAEGYSVSREKKESFPLTVTSAQKNPTAFYLCASWDRGFSGNTIYFGEGSWLTVV.

This clone has just a few counts. The chain is built from TRBV5-1 and TRBJ2-5; 8 bases are shared with TRBD2. The junction had 7 bases not matched to a gene; V was cut back by 1 base and J by 2 bases. This CDR3 is 16 amino acids long. The germline gives CDR1 SGHRS, CDR2 YFSETQ. CDR3 sequence: CASSLFVGLGQETQYF. The CDR3 coding sequence is TGCGCCAGCAGCTTGTTCGTGGGACTAGGGCAAGAGACCCAGTACTTC.

The rearrangement joins TRBV7-3 to TRBJ2-3; TRBD2 matches at 7 bases. Germline CDR1 and CDR2: SGHTA and FQGTGA. This CDR3 is 16 amino acids long. V lost 5 bases and J lost 7; bases outside the gene matches: 15. CDR3 sequence (DNA): TGTGCCAGCAGCCCTAGCGGTGGGGGAGGCAGGAATACGCAGTATTTT. As protein: CASSPSGGGGRNTQYF.

This rearrangement joins TRBV18 to TRBJ1-6, with D possibly being TRBD1 (5 bases). Germline CDR1 and CDR2: KGHSH and LQKENI. The CDR3 is 15 amino acids. The germline V and J ends were trimmed by 4 bases and 10 bases, with 17 bases remaining between them. The DNA for the CDR3 is TGTGCCAGCTCACTGGGGCCAGGGATCCCCTCACCCCTCCACTTT. Translation: CASSLGPGIPSPLHF. Combining the CDR3 with reference TRBV18 and TRBJ1-6 gives the whole variable domain NAGVMQNPRHLVRRRGQEARLRCSPMKGHSHVYWYRQLPEEGLKFMVYLQKENIIDESGMPKERFSAEFPKEGPSILRIQQVVRGDSAAYFCASSLGPGIPSPLHFGNGTRLTVT.